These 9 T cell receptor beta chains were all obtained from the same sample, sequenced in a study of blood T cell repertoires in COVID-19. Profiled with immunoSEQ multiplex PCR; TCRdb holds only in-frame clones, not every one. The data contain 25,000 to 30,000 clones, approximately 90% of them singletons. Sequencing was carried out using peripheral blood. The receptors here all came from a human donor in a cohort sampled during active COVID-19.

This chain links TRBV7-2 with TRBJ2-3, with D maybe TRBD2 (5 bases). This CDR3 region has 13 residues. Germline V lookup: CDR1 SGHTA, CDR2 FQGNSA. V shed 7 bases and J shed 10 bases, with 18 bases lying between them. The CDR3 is CASTPQKEEAQYF. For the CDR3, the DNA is TGTGCCAGCACCCCGCAAAAAGAGGAGGCGCAGTATTTT.

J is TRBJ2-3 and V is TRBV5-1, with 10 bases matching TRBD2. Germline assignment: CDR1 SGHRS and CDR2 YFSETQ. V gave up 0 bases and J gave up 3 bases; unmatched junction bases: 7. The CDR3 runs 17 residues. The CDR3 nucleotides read TGCGCCAGCAGCTTGGCCGGGACTAGCGCACGGACAGATACGCAGTATTTT. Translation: CASSLAGTSARTDTQYF. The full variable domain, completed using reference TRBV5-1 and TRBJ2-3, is KAGVTQTPRYLIKTRGQQVTLSCSPISGHRSVSWYQQTPGQGLQFLFEYFSETQRNKGNFPGRFSGRQFSNSRSEMNVSTLELGDSALYLCASSLAGTSARTDTQYFGPGTRLTVL.

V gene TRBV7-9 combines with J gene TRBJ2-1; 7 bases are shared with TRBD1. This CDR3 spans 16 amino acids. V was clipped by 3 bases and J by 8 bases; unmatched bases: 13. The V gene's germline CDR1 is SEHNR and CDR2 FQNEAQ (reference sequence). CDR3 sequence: CASSFGKGAVEDEQFF. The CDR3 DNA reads TGTGCCAGCAGCTTTGGAAAGGGGGCAGTAGAGGATGAGCAGTTCTTC.

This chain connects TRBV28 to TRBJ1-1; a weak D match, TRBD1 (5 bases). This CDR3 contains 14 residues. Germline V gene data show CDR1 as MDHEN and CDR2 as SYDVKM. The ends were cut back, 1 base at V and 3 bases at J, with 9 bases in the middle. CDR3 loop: CASSLLARDTEAFF. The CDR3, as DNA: TGTGCCAGCAGTTTATTAGCCAGGGACACTGAAGCTTTCTTT.

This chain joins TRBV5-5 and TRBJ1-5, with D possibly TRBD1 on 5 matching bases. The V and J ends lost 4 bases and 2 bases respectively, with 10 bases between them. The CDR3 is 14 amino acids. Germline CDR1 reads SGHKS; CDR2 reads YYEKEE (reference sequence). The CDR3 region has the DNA TGTGCCAGCAGCCCGGTCAGGGGCAATCAGCCCCAGCATTTT. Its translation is CASSPVRGNQPQHF.

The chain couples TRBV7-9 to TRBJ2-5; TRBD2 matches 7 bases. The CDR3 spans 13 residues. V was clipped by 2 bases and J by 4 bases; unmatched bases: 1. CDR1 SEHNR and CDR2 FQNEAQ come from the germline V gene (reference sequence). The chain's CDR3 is CASSLWEGETQYF. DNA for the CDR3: TGTGCCAGCAGCTTATGGGAGGGAGAGACCCAGTACTTC.

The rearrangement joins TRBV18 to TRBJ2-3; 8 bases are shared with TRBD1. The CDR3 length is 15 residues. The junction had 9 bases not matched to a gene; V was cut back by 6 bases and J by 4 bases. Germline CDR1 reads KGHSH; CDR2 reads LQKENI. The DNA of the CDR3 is TGTGCCAGCTCGGTTGGACAGGGCGAAGCAGATACGCAGTATTTT. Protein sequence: CASSVGQGEADTQYF.

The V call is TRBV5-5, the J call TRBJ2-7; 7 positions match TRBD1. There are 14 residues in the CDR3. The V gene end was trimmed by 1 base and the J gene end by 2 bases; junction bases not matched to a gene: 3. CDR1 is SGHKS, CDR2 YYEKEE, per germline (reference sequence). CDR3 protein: CASSLWGQTYEQYF. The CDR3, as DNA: TGTGCCAGCAGCTTGTGGGGACAGACCTACGAGCAGTACTTC.

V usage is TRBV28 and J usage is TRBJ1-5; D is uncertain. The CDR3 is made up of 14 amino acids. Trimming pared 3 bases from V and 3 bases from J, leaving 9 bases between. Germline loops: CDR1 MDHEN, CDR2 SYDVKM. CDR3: CASSLAGVNQPQHF. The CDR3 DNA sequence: TGTGCCAGCAGTTTGGCCGGGGTCAATCAGCCCCAGCATTTT.